A selection of T cell receptor beta chains follows, all from one sample in a study of cytomegalovirus exposure and HLA in healthy donors. Profiled with immunoSEQ multiplex PCR; TCRdb holds only in-frame clones, not every one. The sample holds 100,000 to 150,000 clones, more than 60% seen once. Sequencing used PBMCs. The origin of the receptors is a woman aged 60 to 75 in good health and CMV-seropositive. CDR3s include the opening cysteine and the closing phenylalanine or tryptophan. The order of the fields is V gene, J gene, clone size, D gene, CDR3 protein, CDR3 DNA. D genes are given only for firm matches. The size of a clone is reported for some rows only, either as once, few or many, or as a class for expanded clones.

v_gene: TRBV7-2; j_gene: TRBJ2-7; abundance: .; d_gene: .; CDR3aa: CASSLGGTDEQYF; CDR3nt: TGTGCCAGCAGCTTGGGCGGGACTGACGAGCAGTACTTC
v_gene: TRBV27; j_gene: TRBJ1-1; abundance: .; d_gene: .; CDR3aa: CASRPLRGNTEAFF; CDR3nt: TGTGCCAGCAGGCCTTTAAGGGGGAACACTGAAGCTTTCTTT
v_gene: TRBV9; j_gene: TRBJ2-1; abundance: .; d_gene: .; CDR3aa: CASSVGGGGEQFF; CDR3nt: TGTGCCAGCAGCGTAGGCGGGGGCGGTGAGCAGTTCTTC
v_gene: TRBV7-2; j_gene: TRBJ1-2; abundance: few; d_gene: .; CDR3aa: CASSQLTGGNGYTF; CDR3nt: TGTGCCAGCAGCCAGCTGACAGGTGGGAATGGCTACACCTTC
v_gene: TRBV7-2; j_gene: TRBJ1-2; abundance: .; d_gene: TRBD1; CDR3aa: CASSSYPTGGANYGYTF; CDR3nt: TGTGCCAGCAGCTCTTACCCGACAGGGGGAGCTAACTATGGCTACACCTTC
v_gene: TRBV6-5; j_gene: TRBJ1-5; abundance: .; d_gene: .; CDR3aa: CASSYSIQQPQHF; CDR3nt: TGTGCCAGCAGTTACTCGATACAACAGCCCCAGCATTTT
v_gene: TRBV5-8; j_gene: TRBJ2-7; abundance: .; d_gene: TRBD2; CDR3aa: CASSLAGTSGRPYEQYF; CDR3nt: TGTGCCAGCAGCTTGGCGGGGACTAGCGGGAGGCCCTACGAGCAGTACTTC
v_gene: TRBV18; j_gene: TRBJ1-3; abundance: .; d_gene: .; CDR3aa: CASSLTTGSGNTIYF; CDR3nt: TGTGCCAGCTCACTTACCACGGGGTCTGGAAACACCATATATTTT
v_gene: TRBV29-1; j_gene: TRBJ2-1; abundance: .; d_gene: TRBD1; CDR3aa: CSVSPGTGSFPSYNEQFF; CDR3nt: TGCAGCGTTTCGCCCGGGACAGGATCTTTCCCCTCCTACAATGAGCAGTTCTTC
v_gene: TRBV6-5; j_gene: TRBJ2-5; abundance: .; d_gene: TRBD1; CDR3aa: CASSRGDRGHETQYF; CDR3nt: TGTGCCAGCAGTAGGGGGGACAGGGGGCATGAGACCCAGTACTTC
v_gene: TRBV19; j_gene: TRBJ2-7; abundance: .; d_gene: TRBD1; CDR3aa: CASSIGGQSYEQYF; CDR3nt: TGTGCCAGTAGTATAGGGGGACAGAGCTACGAGCAGTACTTC
v_gene: TRBV7-2; j_gene: TRBJ1-2; abundance: .; d_gene: TRBD1; CDR3aa: CASSFEQGFGYTF; CDR3nt: TGTGCCAGCAGCTTCGAACAGGGGTTTGGCTACACCTTC
v_gene: TRBV19; j_gene: TRBJ2-4; abundance: .; d_gene: .; CDR3aa: CASSISGMENSQYF; CDR3nt: TGTGCCAGTAGTATATCGGGGATGGAAAACAGTCAGTACTTC
v_gene: TRBV5-4; j_gene: TRBJ2-1; abundance: once; d_gene: TRBD2; CDR3aa: CASSSGTSGGAREQFF; CDR3nt: TGTGCCAGCAGCTCAGGGACTAGCGGGGGGGCAAGGGAGCAGTTCTTC
v_gene: TRBV5-1; j_gene: TRBJ1-1; abundance: .; d_gene: .; CDR3aa: CASSLAGWGEGAFF; CDR3nt: TGCGCCAGCAGCTTGGCCGGGTGGGGGGAAGGAGCTTTCTTT
v_gene: TRBV7-9; j_gene: TRBJ2-7; abundance: .; d_gene: .; CDR3aa: CASSLASGLYEQYF; CDR3nt: TGTGCCAGCAGCTTAGCGTCGGGGTTGTACGAGCAGTACTTC
v_gene: TRBV5-5; j_gene: TRBJ2-7; abundance: .; d_gene: TRBD2; CDR3aa: CASSARTSGSSYEQYF; CDR3nt: TGTGCCAGCAGCGCCAGGACTAGCGGGAGCTCCTACGAGCAGTACTTC
v_gene: TRBV11-2; j_gene: TRBJ1-2; abundance: .; d_gene: .; CDR3aa: CASSPMGGFGGYTF; CDR3nt: TGTGCCAGCAGCCCCATGGGAGGTTTCGGAGGCTACACCTTC
v_gene: TRBV19; j_gene: TRBJ1-5; abundance: .; d_gene: .; CDR3aa: CASSMATVMNNQPQHF; CDR3nt: TGTGCCAGTAGTATGGCGACAGTCATGAACAATCAGCCCCAGCATTTT
v_gene: TRBV6-5; j_gene: TRBJ1-1; abundance: once; d_gene: TRBD1; CDR3aa: CASSYPSQGYTEAFF; CDR3nt: TGTGCCAGCAGTTACCCTTCACAGGGGTACACTGAAGCTTTCTTT
v_gene: TRBV25-1; j_gene: TRBJ2-5; abundance: .; d_gene: TRBD1; CDR3aa: CASSGRGRDRGLETQYF; CDR3nt: TGTGCCAGCAGTGGTCGTGGAAGGGACAGGGGACTAGAGACCCAGTACTTC
v_gene: TRBV19; j_gene: TRBJ2-5; abundance: .; d_gene: TRBD1; CDR3aa: CASSTDPTGIGETQYF; CDR3nt: TGTGCCAGTAGTACCGACCCGACAGGGATCGGTGAGACCCAGTACTTC
v_gene: TRBV20-1; j_gene: TRBJ1-2; abundance: .; d_gene: .; CDR3aa: CSARLGGGYTF; CDR3nt: TGCAGTGCTAGGCTAGGGGGTGGCTACACCTTC
v_gene: TRBV6-5; j_gene: TRBJ2-3; abundance: .; d_gene: .; CDR3aa: CASSNQRVTDTQYF; CDR3nt: TGTGCCAGCAGCAACCAGAGGGTCACAGATACGCAGTATTTT
v_gene: TRBV7-9; j_gene: TRBJ1-2; abundance: .; d_gene: TRBD1; CDR3aa: CASSLGDRGFDYGYTF; CDR3nt: TGTGCCAGCAGCTTAGGGGACAGGGGATTCGACTATGGCTACACCTTC
v_gene: TRBV18; j_gene: TRBJ1-4; abundance: .; d_gene: .; CDR3aa: CASSIGEDEKLFF; CDR3nt: TGTGCCAGCTCAATAGGGGAGGATGAAAAACTGTTTTTT
v_gene: TRBV20-1; j_gene: TRBJ2-3; abundance: .; d_gene: .; CDR3aa: CRALTGDTQYF; CDR3nt: TGCAGAGCACTCACGGGGGATACGCAGTATTTT
v_gene: TRBV18; j_gene: TRBJ1-1; abundance: .; d_gene: .; CDR3aa: CASSPRQDTEAFF; CDR3nt: TGTGCCAGCTCACCCAGACAGGACACTGAAGCTTTCTTT
v_gene: TRBV18; j_gene: TRBJ1-1; abundance: .; d_gene: .; CDR3aa: CASSLTGQLNTEAFF; CDR3nt: TGTGCCAGCTCGCTTACCGGACAGTTGAACACTGAAGCTTTCTTT